This T cell receptor beta chain was captured by sequencing in a study of T cell responses to AZD1222 COVID-19 vaccine. Study-wide findings and caveats: A reported finding is that nearly half of spike-specific TCRs target unmutated variant regions. White British donors predominated, females outnumbered males, and clonal diversity was possibly underestimated. Repertoire samples came only from after the peak T cell response.

The data were produced by immunoSEQ multiplex PCR, yet TCRdb's version contains in-frame clones alone and is incomplete. The data contain about 120,000 clones, less than 95% of them seen just once; the ten biggest clones take up around 6.9%. As concerns this clone: Antigen specificity is unknown.

This CDR3 comprises 15 residues. The trim removed 4 bases at V and 4 bases at J, leaving 8 bases unmatched. The germline gives CDR1 MDHEN, CDR2 SYDVKM. The sample in question was peripheral blood, obtained on day 0 of AZD1222 vaccination. The receptor was derived from an adult in good health. The V and J genes are TRBV28 and TRBJ2-7; TRBD1 agrees at 9 bases. The CDR3 nucleotides are TGTGCCAGCAGTTCATCCGGGACAGGGTTGTACGAGCAGTACTTC. Protein: CASSSSGTGLYEQYF. The whole variable domain, remainder taken from reference TRBV28 and TRBJ2-7, is DVKVTQSSRYLVKRTGEKVFLECVQDMDHENMFWYRQDPGLGLRLIYFSYDVKMKEKGDIPEGYSVSREKKERFSLILESASTNQTSMYLCASSSSGTGLYEQYFGPGTRLTVT.